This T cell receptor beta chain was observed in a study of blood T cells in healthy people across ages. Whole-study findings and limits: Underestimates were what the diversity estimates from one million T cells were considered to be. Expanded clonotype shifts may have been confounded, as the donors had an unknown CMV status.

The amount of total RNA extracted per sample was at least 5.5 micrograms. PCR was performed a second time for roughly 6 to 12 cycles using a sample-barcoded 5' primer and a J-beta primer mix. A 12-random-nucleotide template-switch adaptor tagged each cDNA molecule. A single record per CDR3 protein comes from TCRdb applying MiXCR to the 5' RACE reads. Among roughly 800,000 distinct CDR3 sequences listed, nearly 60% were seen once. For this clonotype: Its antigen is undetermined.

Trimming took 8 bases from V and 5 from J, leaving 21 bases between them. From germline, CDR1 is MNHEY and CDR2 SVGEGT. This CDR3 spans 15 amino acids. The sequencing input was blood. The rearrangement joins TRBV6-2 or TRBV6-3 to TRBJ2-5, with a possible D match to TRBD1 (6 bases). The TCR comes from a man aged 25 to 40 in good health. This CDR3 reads CASCVDDRLWETQYF. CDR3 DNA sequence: TGTGCCAGCTGTGTTGATGACAGGCTATGGGAGACCCAGTACTTC.